A selection of T cell receptor beta chains follows, all from one sample in a study of T cells after yellow fever vaccination. TCRdb analysed the 5' RACE reads with MiXCR anew, one entry per CDR3 protein. Of hundreds of thousands of distinct CDR3 sequences listed, approximately 13% are singletons. The input for sequencing was PBMCs, taken on the day of the yellow fever booster vaccination. Every receptor here comes from a man under 40 who received the YFV17D yellow fever vaccine. CDR3s include the opening cysteine and the closing phenylalanine or tryptophan. A D gene is named only where the DNA matches it firmly. The size of a clone is reported for some rows only, either as once, few or many, or as a class for expanded clones.

d_call	j_call	v_call	clone_size	cdr3_aa	cdr3_nt
.	TRBJ2-5	TRBV19	.	CASSATATYQETQYF	TGTGCCAGTAGTGCTACCGCAACGTACCAAGAGACCCAGTACTTC
.	TRBJ2-1	TRBV30	.	CAWTSTRLYNEQFF	TGTGCCTGGACAAGCACTAGACTTTACAATGAGCAGTTCTTC
.	TRBJ2-3	TRBV5-1	few	CASSFDFTPGGPDTQYF	TGCGCCAGCAGCTTTGATTTTACGCCCGGGGGGCCAGATACGCAGTATTTT
TRBD2	TRBJ2-1	TRBV12-3/TRBV12-4	few	CASTPEGGSSYEQFF	TGTGCCAGCACCCCGGAGGGCGGGAGTAGCTATGAGCAGTTCTTC
TRBD2	TRBJ2-5	TRBV5-1	.	CASSLGGASGSRETQYF	TGCGCCAGCAGCTTAGGGGGCGCTAGCGGGAGTCGGGAGACCCAGTACTTC
.	TRBJ2-3	TRBV27	few	CASRVWSGYASTDTQYF	TGTGCCAGCAGAGTATGGAGCGGGTACGCTAGCACAGATACGCAGTATTTT
.	TRBJ2-2	TRBV5-5	.	CASSFRSSNTGELFF	TGTGCCAGCAGCTTCCGATCTTCGAACACCGGGGAGCTGTTTTTT
TRBD1	TRBJ2-3	TRBV29-1	.	CSVEGQGSTDTQYF	TGCAGCGTTGAGGGACAGGGTAGCACAGATACGCAGTATTTT
.	TRBJ2-5	TRBV7-2	.	CASSQDSQGMAETQYF	TGTGCCAGCAGCCAAGACTCTCAGGGGATGGCAGAGACCCAGTACTTC
.	TRBJ2-3	TRBV6-1	few	CASGGARGYTDTQYF	TGTGCCAGCGGGGGGGCCAGGGGGTACACAGATACGCAGTATTTT
.	TRBJ2-3	TRBV19	few	CASSDVTRTDTQYF	TGTGCCAGTAGCGACGTGACCCGGACAGATACGCAGTATTTT
.	TRBJ1-1	TRBV11-1	.	CASSLARGLGGVNTEAFF	TGTGCCAGCAGCTTAGCGCGTGGTCTAGGAGGGGTGAACACTGAAGCTTTCTTT
.	TRBJ2-1	TRBV3-1	few	CASSFSQKSYNEQFF	TGTGCCAGCAGCTTTAGCCAGAAGTCCTACAATGAGCAGTTCTTC
TRBD1	TRBJ2-7	TRBV27	.	CASGRGQGTYEQYF	TGTGCCAGCGGCAGAGGACAGGGAACCTACGAGCAGTACTTC
.	TRBJ2-1	TRBV7-2	few	CASSLLAPRYNEQFF	TGTGCCAGCAGCCTACTTGCCCCGAGGTACAATGAGCAGTTCTTC
.	TRBJ2-5	TRBV19	many	CASSMGLVVGGTQETQYF	TGTGCCAGTAGTATGGGTCTTGTCGTGGGAGGCACCCAAGAGACCCAGTACTTC
.	TRBJ2-3	TRBV30	few	CAWSFPYGSADTQYF	TGTGCCTGGAGTTTCCCGTACGGGAGCGCAGATACGCAGTATTTT
.	TRBJ1-5	TRBV4-3	many	CASSQDRGQPQHF	TGTGCCAGCAGCCAAGATAGGGGTCAGCCCCAGCATTTT
TRBD2	TRBJ2-1	TRBV6-1	few	CASSVGRGDYNEQFF	TGTGCCAGCAGCGTCGGGAGGGGGGATTACAATGAGCAGTTCTTC
TRBD2	TRBJ2-1	TRBV20-1	.	CSALTSGRYGEQFF	TGCAGTGCTCTGACTAGCGGGAGGTACGGTGAGCAGTTCTTC
.	TRBJ2-1	TRBV20-1	.	CSARLPASGEQFF	TGCAGTGCTCGCCTACCAGCGTCCGGTGAGCAGTTCTTC
.	TRBJ1-5	TRBV19	few	CASSIAGVDQPQHF	TGTGCCAGTAGTATTGCGGGGGTCGATCAGCCCCAGCATTTT
TRBD2	TRBJ2-2	TRBV10-3	few	CAIGTSGDTGELFF	TGTGCCATTGGGACTAGCGGAGACACCGGGGAGCTGTTTTTT
TRBD2	TRBJ2-5	TRBV4-2	.	CASSQDNYRLAQETQYF	TGTGCCAGCAGCCAAGATAATTACCGACTAGCGCAGGAGACCCAGTACTTC
TRBD1	TRBJ2-2	TRBV7-2	.	CASSAYGTGAGELFF	TGTGCCAGCAGCGCCTACGGGACAGGTGCCGGGGAGCTGTTTTTT
.	TRBJ2-5	TRBV4-3	few	CASSQGQRQETQYF	TGCGCCAGCAGCCAAGGACAGCGCCAAGAGACCCAGTACTTC
.	TRBJ2-7	TRBV29-1	.	CSVDSDGTYEQYF	TGCAGCGTTGATTCCGACGGAACCTACGAGCAGTACTTC
TRBD2	TRBJ2-7	TRBV10-3	many	CAISEGRVPSYYEQYF	TGTGCCATCAGTGAGGGGAGGGTCCCTTCGTACTACGAGCAGTACTTC
.	TRBJ2-1	TRBV2	few	CASSGGWNEQFF	TGTGCCAGCAGTGGGGGTTGGAATGAGCAGTTCTTC
.	TRBJ2-7	TRBV24-1	.	CATSDGISSGHEQYF	TGTGCCACCAGTGATGGTATCTCTTCGGGGCACGAGCAGTACTTC
.	TRBJ1-5	TRBV6-5	.	CASSSGHQPQHF	TGTGCCAGCAGTTCCGGGCATCAGCCCCAGCATTTT
.	TRBJ1-6	TRBV7-9	few	CASSLGDYNSPLHF	TGTGCCAGCAGCTTAGGGGATTATAATTCACCCCTCCACTTT
TRBD2	TRBJ2-3	TRBV28	many	CASSFSRTSGTATDTQYF	TGTGCCAGCAGTTTTAGTAGGACTAGCGGGACCGCCACAGATACGCAGTATTTT
.	TRBJ2-2	TRBV7-8	.	CASSRPKTGGDTGELFF	TGTGCCAGCAGCCGGCCTAAAACAGGGGGGGACACCGGGGAGCTGTTTTTT
.	TRBJ1-1	TRBV20-1	many	CSAPFEGDYTEAFF	TGCAGTGCCCCGTTTGAGGGGGACTACACTGAAGCTTTCTTT
.	TRBJ1-2	TRBV1	.	CTSSQDLGDTPTYYGYTF	TGCACCAGCAGCCAAGATTTGGGGGATACCCCAACCTACTATGGCTACACCTTC
.	TRBJ2-3	TRBV29-1	.	CSVALGWLASTDTQYF	TGCAGCGTTGCGCTGGGTTGGTTAGCTAGCACAGATACGCAGTATTTT
TRBD2	TRBJ2-3	TRBV19	few	CASSMQSPDSGRPDTQYF	TGTGCCAGTAGTATGCAATCCCCGGATAGCGGGAGGCCAGATACGCAGTATTTT
.	TRBJ2-1	TRBV7-2	.	CASTRRGGSSYNEQFF	TGTGCCAGCACCCGAAGAGGGGGATCGTCATACAATGAGCAGTTCTTC
TRBD2	TRBJ2-7	TRBV6-2/TRBV6-3	many	CASSYGTSGIYEQYF	TGTGCCAGCAGTTACGGGACTAGCGGAATCTACGAGCAGTACTTC
TRBD2	TRBJ2-7	TRBV7-2	few	CASSLVGTSGWDEQYF	TGTGCCAGCAGCTTAGTCGGGACTAGCGGGTGGGACGAGCAGTACTTC
.	TRBJ2-5	TRBV24-1	few	CATSNRAQETQYF	TGTGCCACCAGTAACAGAGCTCAAGAGACCCAGTACTTC
.	TRBJ2-5	TRBV10-3	few	CAISGAPKKGWQETQYF	TGTGCCATCAGTGGGGCACCCAAAAAGGGTTGGCAAGAGACCCAGTACTTC
.	TRBJ2-7	TRBV20-1	.	CSVTTRLSPHEQYF	TGCAGTGTAACGACTCGACTCTCACCCCACGAGCAGTACTTC
.	TRBJ2-5	TRBV20-1	few	CSARDLRKQETQYF	TGCAGTGCTAGAGATCTCAGGAAACAAGAGACCCAGTACTTC
.	TRBJ2-1	TRBV9	.	CASSVDRGGNEQFF	TGTGCCAGCAGCGTAGACAGGGGGGGGAATGAGCAGTTCTTC
.	TRBJ2-3	TRBV6-2/TRBV6-3	few	CASSPVTQYF	TGTGCCAGCAGTCCAGTTACGCAGTATTTT
TRBD2	TRBJ2-5	TRBV12-3/TRBV12-4	once	CASSSYGLAGMYQETQYF	TGTGCCAGCAGTTCCTATGGACTAGCGGGGATGTACCAAGAGACCCAGTACTTC
TRBD2	TRBJ2-7	TRBV6-2/TRBV6-3	.	CASSHRIGGGDYEQYF	TGTGCCAGCAGTCATCGTATCGGGGGAGGGGACTACGAGCAGTACTTC
.	TRBJ2-1	TRBV12-3/TRBV12-4	.	CASSLRTPPFQEQFF	TGTGCCAGCAGTTTAAGGACTCCCCCCTTCCAGGAGCAGTTCTTC
.	TRBJ2-5	TRBV28	many	CASSFWGTQYF	TGTGCCAGCAGTTTCTGGGGGACCCAGTACTTC
TRBD1	TRBJ2-5	TRBV25-1	many	CASSVGTGPYPQETQYF	TGTGCCAGCAGTGTCGGGACAGGTCCTTACCCGCAAGAGACCCAGTACTTC
TRBD1	TRBJ2-3	TRBV28	few	CASRRQGQDTQYF	TGTGCCAGCAGACGACAGGGGCAGGATACGCAGTATTTT
TRBD2	TRBJ2-1	TRBV20-1	.	CSASRGRAAEQFF	TGCAGTGCTAGTCGCGGGAGGGCCGCTGAGCAGTTCTTC
TRBD2	TRBJ2-1	TRBV20-1	.	CSAHKGLEGWGNEQFF	TGCAGTGCCCACAAAGGACTAGAAGGGTGGGGCAATGAGCAGTTCTTC
.	TRBJ1-1	TRBV3-1	.	CASSRGGVTTEAFF	TGTGCCAGCAGCCGGGGGGGGGTAACCACTGAAGCTTTCTTT
.	TRBJ2-1	TRBV19	.	CASSKDGDNEQFF	TGTGCCAGTAGCAAGGACGGAGACAATGAGCAGTTCTTC
.	TRBJ1-6	TRBV6-6	.	CASREGPNSPLHF	TGTGCCAGCAGAGAGGGTCCTAATTCACCCCTCCACTTT
.	TRBJ1-2	TRBV5-4	.	CASSLYSLGHRNYGYTF	TGTGCCAGCAGCTTGTATTCCCTCGGGCACCGAAACTATGGCTACACCTTC